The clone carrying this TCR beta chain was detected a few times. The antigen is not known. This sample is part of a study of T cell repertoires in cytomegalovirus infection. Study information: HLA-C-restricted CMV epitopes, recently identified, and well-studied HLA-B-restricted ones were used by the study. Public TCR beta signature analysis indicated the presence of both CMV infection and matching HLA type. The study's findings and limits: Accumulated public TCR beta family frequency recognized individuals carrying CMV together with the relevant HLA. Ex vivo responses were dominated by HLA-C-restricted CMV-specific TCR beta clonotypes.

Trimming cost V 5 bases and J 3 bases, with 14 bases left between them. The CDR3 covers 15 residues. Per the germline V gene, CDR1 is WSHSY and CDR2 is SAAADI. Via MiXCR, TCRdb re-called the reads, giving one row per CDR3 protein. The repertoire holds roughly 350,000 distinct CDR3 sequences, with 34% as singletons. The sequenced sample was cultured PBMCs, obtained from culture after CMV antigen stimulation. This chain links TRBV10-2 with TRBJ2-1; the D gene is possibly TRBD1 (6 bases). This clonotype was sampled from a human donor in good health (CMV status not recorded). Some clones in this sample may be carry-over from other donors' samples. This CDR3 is CASSSRGQLYNEQFF. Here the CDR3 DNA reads TGCGCCAGCAGTTCTCGGGGACAACTCTACAATGAGCAGTTCTTC.